A selection of T cell receptor beta chains follows, all from one sample in a study of blood T cell repertoires in COVID-19. Data came from immunoSEQ multiplex PCR; TCRdb stores just in-frame clones and leaves some out. The sample comprises over 85,000 clones, about 86% of which are singletons, and approximately 18% rests with the top ten. Sample: peripheral blood. These receptors all stem from a woman at least 80 years old with acute or convalescent COVID-19. Each CDR3 is given with its conserved first and last residue. A D gene is named only where the DNA matches it firmly. The listing skips clone size in some rows; elsewhere it reads once, few, many or a size class.

>NA|NA|TRBJ1-6|TRBV27
CASSQEGGAYNSPLHF
TGTGCCAGCAGCCAGGAGGGAGGGGCGTATAATTCACCCCTCCACTTT
>few|NA|TRBJ2-1|TRBV6-4
CASSDSPDSLNEQFF
TGTGCCAGCAGTGACTCCCCGGACAGTCTCAATGAGCAGTTCTTC
>NA|NA|TRBJ1-5|TRBV28
CASSLGRGLGQPQHF
TGTGCCAGCAGTTTAGGAAGGGGTTTGGGGCAGCCCCAGCATTTT
>once|NA|TRBJ1-1|TRBV14
CASPERLPEAFF
TGTGCCAGCCCGGAGCGACTTCCTGAAGCTTTCTTT
>few|TRBD1|TRBJ1-5|TRBV27
CASSLSGDRIYSNQPQHF
TGTGCCAGCAGTTTATCGGGGGACAGAATTTATAGCAATCAGCCCCAGCATTTT
>NA|TRBD1|TRBJ1-1|TRBV7-6
CASSRLRTGGGTEAFF
TGTGCCAGCAGCCGTTTGAGAACAGGGGGGGGCACTGAAGCTTTCTTT
>NA|NA|TRBJ1-4|TRBV3-1/TRBV3-2
CASSQRTTTNEKLFF
TGTGCCAGCAGCCAACGGACAACAACTAATGAAAAACTGTTTTTT
>NA|TRBD1|TRBJ1-4|TRBV29-1
CSGLTGGDEKLFF
TGCAGCGGCCTGACAGGGGGAGATGAAAAACTGTTTTTT
>NA|TRBD1|TRBJ2-5|TRBV5-1
CASSRGQKETQYF
TGCGCCAGCAGCCGGGGACAGAAAGAGACCCAGTACTTC
>NA|TRBD1|TRBJ1-2|TRBV2
CASNRQGANYGYTF
TGTGCCAGCAATAGACAGGGGGCTAACTATGGCTACACCTTC
>NA|NA|TRBJ1-1|TRBV11-2
CASSFLNSGNTEAFF
TGTGCCAGCAGCTTTCTAAACAGCGGTAACACTGAAGCTTTCTTT
>NA|TRBD1|TRBJ2-7|TRBV19
CASSIGQGAEQYF
TGTGCCAGTAGTATAGGGCAGGGGGCCGAGCAGTACTTC